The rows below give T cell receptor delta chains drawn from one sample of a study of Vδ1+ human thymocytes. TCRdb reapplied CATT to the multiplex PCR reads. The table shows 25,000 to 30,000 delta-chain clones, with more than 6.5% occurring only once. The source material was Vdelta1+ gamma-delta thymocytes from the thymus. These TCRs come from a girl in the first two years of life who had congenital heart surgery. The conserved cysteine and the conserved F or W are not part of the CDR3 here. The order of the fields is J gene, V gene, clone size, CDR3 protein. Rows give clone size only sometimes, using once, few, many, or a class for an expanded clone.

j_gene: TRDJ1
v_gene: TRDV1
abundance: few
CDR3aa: ALGERAGFGGYGKTDKLI

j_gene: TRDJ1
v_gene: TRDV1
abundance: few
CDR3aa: ALGARLYTDKLI

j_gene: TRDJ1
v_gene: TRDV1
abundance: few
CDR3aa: ALGKRALRRGDKIVNTDKLI

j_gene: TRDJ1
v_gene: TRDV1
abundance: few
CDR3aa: ALGERGLPRGYATDKLI

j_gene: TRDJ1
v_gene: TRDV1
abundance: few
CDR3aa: ALGELSRGVSYRHDKLI

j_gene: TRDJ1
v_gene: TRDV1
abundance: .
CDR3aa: ALGELPTGGLYTDKLI

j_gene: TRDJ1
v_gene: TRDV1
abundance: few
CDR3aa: ALGDLRGGPRPTDKLI

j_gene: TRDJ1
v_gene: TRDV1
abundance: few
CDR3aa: ALGELWNPYTDKLI

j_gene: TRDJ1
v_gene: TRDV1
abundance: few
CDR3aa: ALGEGEPNWGIHARGTDKLI

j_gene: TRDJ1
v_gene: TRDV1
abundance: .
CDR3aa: ALKEPPMRYWGIRVIEYTDKLI

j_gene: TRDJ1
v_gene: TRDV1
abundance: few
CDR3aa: ALGELRYWGLYTDKLI

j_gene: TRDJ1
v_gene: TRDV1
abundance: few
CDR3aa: ALARTGLKLI

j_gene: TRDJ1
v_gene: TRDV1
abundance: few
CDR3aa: ALGSLRWWGMRLDKLI

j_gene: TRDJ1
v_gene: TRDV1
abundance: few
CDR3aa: ALGDFPYWGIRSDKLI

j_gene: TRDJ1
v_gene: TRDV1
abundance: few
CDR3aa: ALGEPQVPVLATGDAPRTDKLI

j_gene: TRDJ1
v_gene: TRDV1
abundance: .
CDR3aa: ALGDPPVLGEQYTDKLI

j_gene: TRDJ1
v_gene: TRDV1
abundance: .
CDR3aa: ALGDCLVGLPTGGPEYTDKLI

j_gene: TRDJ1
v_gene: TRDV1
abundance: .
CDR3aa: ALGGQSWNLLLGWGIPDKLI

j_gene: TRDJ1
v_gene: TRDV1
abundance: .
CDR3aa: ALGGVSPALGDTSYTDKLI

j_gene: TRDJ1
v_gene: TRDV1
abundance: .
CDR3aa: ALETPIEGVHTDKLI

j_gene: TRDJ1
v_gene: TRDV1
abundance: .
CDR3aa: ALGEPNKSQTWGYASTDKLI

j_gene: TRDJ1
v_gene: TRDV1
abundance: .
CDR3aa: ALGDTSTGYKLI

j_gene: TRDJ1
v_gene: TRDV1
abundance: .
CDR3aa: ALGELLTISYVSAGDTPADKLI

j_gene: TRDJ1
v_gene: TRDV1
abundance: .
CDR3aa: ALGELPFLGDTYTDKLI

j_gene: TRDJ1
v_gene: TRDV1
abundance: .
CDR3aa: ALGEFTTGGLTDKLI

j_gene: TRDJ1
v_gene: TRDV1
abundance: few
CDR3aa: ALGERPSPVRVGDKLI

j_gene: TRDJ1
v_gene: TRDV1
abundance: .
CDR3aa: ALGAGLPTGGPYTDKLI

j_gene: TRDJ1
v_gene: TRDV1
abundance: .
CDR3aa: ALGGWGIILPYTVKLI

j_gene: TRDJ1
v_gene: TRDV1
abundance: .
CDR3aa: ALGELRRRGDWPGYTDKLI

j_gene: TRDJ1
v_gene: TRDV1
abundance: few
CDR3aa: ALGDPGPRGDTGGLI

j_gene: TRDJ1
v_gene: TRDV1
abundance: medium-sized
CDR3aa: ALGEYGVRYEGYTDKLI

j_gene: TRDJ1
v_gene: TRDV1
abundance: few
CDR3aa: ALGETYHSPGDTPNTDKLI

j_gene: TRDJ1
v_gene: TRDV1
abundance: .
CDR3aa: ALGELKRGIYTDKLI

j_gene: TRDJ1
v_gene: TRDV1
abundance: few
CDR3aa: ALGNMGIGLI

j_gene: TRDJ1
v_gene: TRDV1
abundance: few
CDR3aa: ALGESPLRGCLFIADKLI

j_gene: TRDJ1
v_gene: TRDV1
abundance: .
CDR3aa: ALGPTTTYRLGDLPTDKLI

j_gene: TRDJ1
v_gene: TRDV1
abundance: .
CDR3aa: ALGERFRFWGIPTDKLI

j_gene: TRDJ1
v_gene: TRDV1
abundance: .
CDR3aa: ALGEQIPTGDKTDKLI

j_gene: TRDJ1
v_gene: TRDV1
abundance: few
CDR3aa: ALGEPTPPPSDKLI

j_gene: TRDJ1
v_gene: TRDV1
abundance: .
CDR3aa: ALGERLRHSPENWGIPPYTDKLI

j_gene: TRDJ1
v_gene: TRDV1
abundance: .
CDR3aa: ALGEPRGGPRHTDKLI

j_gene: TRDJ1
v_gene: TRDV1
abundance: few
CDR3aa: ALGSTEPVLYTDKLI

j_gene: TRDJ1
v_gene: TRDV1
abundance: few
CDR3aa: ALGEFYTAFLDTGGLGDTDKLI

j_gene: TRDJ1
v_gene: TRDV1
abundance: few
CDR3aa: ALGESWPYHSTLSWDHQNTDKLI

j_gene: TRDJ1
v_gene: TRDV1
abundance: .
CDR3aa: ALGAQWGILVDTDKLI

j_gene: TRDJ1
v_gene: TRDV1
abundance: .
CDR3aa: ALGEYLLSHPYTDKLI

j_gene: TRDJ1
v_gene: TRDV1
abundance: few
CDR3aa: ALGAARVGDKLI